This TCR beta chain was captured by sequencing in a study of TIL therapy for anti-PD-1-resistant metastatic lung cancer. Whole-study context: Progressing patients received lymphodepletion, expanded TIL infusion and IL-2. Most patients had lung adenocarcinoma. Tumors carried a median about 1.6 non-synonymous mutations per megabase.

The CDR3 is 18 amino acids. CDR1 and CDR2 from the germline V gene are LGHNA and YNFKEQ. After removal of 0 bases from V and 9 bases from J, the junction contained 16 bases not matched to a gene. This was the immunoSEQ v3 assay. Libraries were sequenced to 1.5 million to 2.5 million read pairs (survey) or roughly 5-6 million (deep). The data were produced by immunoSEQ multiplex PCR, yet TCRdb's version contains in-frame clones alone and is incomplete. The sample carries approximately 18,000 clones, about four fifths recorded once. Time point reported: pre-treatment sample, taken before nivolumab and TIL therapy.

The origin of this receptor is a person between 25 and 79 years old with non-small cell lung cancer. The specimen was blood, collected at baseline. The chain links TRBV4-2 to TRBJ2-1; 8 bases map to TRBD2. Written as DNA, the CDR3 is TGTGCCAGCAGCCAAGAAGGGTCGTCCAGCGGGAGAGGAGGTGAGCAGTTCTTC. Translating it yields CASSQEGSSSGRGGEQFF.